These 8 T cell receptor beta chains share one sample of origin, sequenced in a study of blood T cell repertoires in COVID-19. Produced via immunoSEQ multiplex PCR; TCRdb's table is partial and in-frame only. The data show under 35,000 clones, almost 90% seen once. Sequencing used peripheral blood. The receptors originated from a human donor with active COVID-19. The donor label of this sample is uncertain.

The genes are TRBV19 and TRBJ1-1, with no clear D. CDR3 length equals 13 residues. Germline V gives CDR1 LNHDA, CDR2 SQIVND (reference sequence). Trimming pared 3 bases from V and 8 bases from J, leaving 13 bases between. In DNA form, the CDR3 reads TGTGCCAGTAGTATGCTCCCGGGAGCCGAAGCTTTCTTT. Its translation: CASSMLPGAEAFF.

The V and J genes are TRBV7-9 and TRBJ1-4; 8 nucleotides agree with TRBD1. The CDR3 has 15 amino acids. V trimming: 3 bases; J trimming: 6 bases; junction bases outside the gene matches: 6. The germline V gene has CDR1 SEHNR and CDR2 FQNEAQ (reference sequence). As DNA, the CDR3 is TGTGCCAGCAGCTTGACAGGGGTAGGGTATGAAAAACTGTTTTTT. This codes for CASSLTGVGYEKLFF.

This chain links TRBV5-4 with TRBJ2-7; TRBD2 agrees at 14 bases. The V gene's germline CDR1 is SGHNT and CDR2 YYREEE (reference sequence). V lost 3 bases and J lost 6; bases outside the gene matches: 5. The CDR3 runs 15 residues. The CDR3 DNA is TGTGCCAGCAGCTCCCGACTAGCGGGGGGGGGCGAGCAGTACTTC. Protein product: CASSSRLAGGGEQYF.

This chain connects TRBV5-1 to TRBJ2-3, with D perhaps matching TRBD1 (6 bases). Trimming took off 4 bases at V and 0 bases at J, with 12 bases between the two ends. The CDR3 consists of 15 residues. Germline V CDR1 and CDR2: SGHRS, YFSETQ. The CDR3 nucleotides read TGCGCCAGCAGCCCCGGGACACAGAGCACAGATACGCAGTATTTT. This sequence encodes CASSPGTQSTDTQYF.

The chain uses TRBV4-2 and TRBJ2-5, with 7 bases lining up with TRBD2. J lost 7 bases, V lost 3 bases, and 5 bases had no gene match. Germline CDR1 is LGHNA and CDR2 is YNFKEQ. The CDR3 is 13 amino acids. CDR3 sequence (DNA): TGTGCCAGCAGCCAGGGGGGGGTGGGGACCCAGTACTTC. The encoded protein is CASSQGGVGTQYF.

The chain links TRBV15 to TRBJ2-7; the match to TRBD2 covers 10 bases. Germline-derived CDR1 and CDR2 are LNHNV and YYDKDF (reference sequence). Germline trimming cut 1 base from V and 3 bases from J; bases unmatched to any gene: 18. The CDR3 is made up of 20 amino acids. As DNA, the CDR3 is TGTGCCACCAGCAGAGTGGCAACTATAGCGGGGGGCCTAGGAGGCTACGAGCAGTACTTC. Translated, it gives CATSRVATIAGGLGGYEQYF.

The J gene is TRBJ2-1, the V gene TRBV15, with 9 bases matching TRBD1. There are 14 residues in the CDR3. The junction had 4 bases not matched to a gene; V was cut back by 3 bases and J by 7 bases. The germline CDR1 and CDR2 sequences are LNHNV and YYDKDF (reference sequence). The CDR3 spells CATSSRQGGNEQFF. The CDR3, as DNA: TGTGCCACCAGCAGCCGACAGGGGGGGAATGAGCAGTTCTTC.

The chain links TRBV16 to TRBJ2-1; TRBD2 aligns across 12 bases. With V trimmed by 0 bases and J by 0 bases, 0 bases remained unmatched. This CDR3 is built from 17 residues. Germline V CDR1 and CDR2: KGHSY, FQNENV. The CDR3 region has the DNA TGTGCCAGCAGCCAATCACTAGCGGGGGGCTCCTACAATGAGCAGTTCTTC. It is translated as CASSQSLAGGSYNEQFF.